The text below deals with one TCR beta chain. With the library built for alpha chains, this beta chain is off target and its frequency is not meaningful. This CDR3 contains 14 residues. The V end lost 2 bases, the J end lost 6 bases, and 12 bases lay between the germline ends. In TCRdb, the RT-PCR reads were re-called with MiXCR into one record per CDR3 protein. The table records thousands of distinct CDR3 sequences, approximately 90% of them present only once. The V gene is TRBV12-3 or TRBV12-4, the J gene TRBJ2-3; the D is unclear. The sample comprised memory CD4+ T cells from blood. This sequence was found in a female donor in good health, serving as a healthy control. CDR3 nucleotides: TGTGCCAGCAGTTTACTGACTCCCTCCGATACGCAGTATTTT. Its protein is CASSLLTPSDTQYF.